This TCR beta chain was obtained from a study of cytomegalovirus exposure and HLA in healthy donors. Study-level points and caveats: Later analysis indicated greater clonal expansion among HLA-associated TCR beta chains than among equally common other chains. CMV serostatus was the sole immune exposure data available.

V dropped 2 bases and J dropped 0; count of bases not matched to a gene: 9. Germline V CDR1 and CDR2: SGDLS, YYNGEE. The length of the CDR3 is 17 residues. As for this clone: Its target is unknown.

Primers for the PCR totalled 60 Vbeta and 13 Jbeta. The data were produced by immunoSEQ multiplex PCR, yet TCRdb's version contains in-frame clones alone and is incomplete. The table has approximately 130,000 clones, around two thirds seen once. This TCR derives from a human donor in good health. V gene TRBV9 combines with J gene TRBJ2-3, with TRBD2 identical over 7 bases. Sequencing used PBMCs. The CDR3 region has the DNA TGTGCCAGCAGCGTCCAACCTGTAGCGGGTAGCACAGATACGCAGTATTTT. This translates into CASSVQPVAGSTDTQYF.